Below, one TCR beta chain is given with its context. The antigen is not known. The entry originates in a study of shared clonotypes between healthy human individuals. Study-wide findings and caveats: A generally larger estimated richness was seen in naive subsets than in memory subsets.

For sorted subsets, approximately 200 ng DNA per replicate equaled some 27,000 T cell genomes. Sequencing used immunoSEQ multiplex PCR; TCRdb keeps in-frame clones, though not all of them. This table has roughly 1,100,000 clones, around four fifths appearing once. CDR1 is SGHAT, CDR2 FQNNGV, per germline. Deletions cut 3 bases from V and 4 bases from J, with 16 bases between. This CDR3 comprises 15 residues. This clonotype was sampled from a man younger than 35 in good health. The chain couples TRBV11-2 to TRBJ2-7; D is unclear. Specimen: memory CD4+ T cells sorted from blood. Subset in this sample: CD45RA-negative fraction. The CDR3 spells CASSLARLSLYEQYF. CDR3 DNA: TGTGCCAGCAGCTTGGCCAGGCTATCTCTATACGAGCAGTACTTC.